The 32 T cell receptor beta chains below all came from one sample that was sequenced in a study of shared clonotypes between healthy human individuals. This table comes from immunoSEQ multiplex PCR, and its TCRdb copy is limited to in-frame clones, with some not included. The repertoire holds some 2,400,000 clones, with approximately 94% as singletons. Source material: naive CD4+ T cells sorted from blood. Subset reported: CD45RA+ positively selected. Receptors originate from a young man in good health.

This chain uses TRBV4-1 with TRBJ1-2; D unclear. The CDR3 length is 15 residues. V was clipped by 7 bases and J by 0 bases, with 15 bases between them. Germline V CDR1 and CDR2: MGHRA, YSYEKL. The CDR3 DNA follows: TGCGCCAGCACGCCGGGATCTTTAGCTAACTATGGCTACACCTTC. This translates into CASTPGSLANYGYTF.

About this clone itself: The CDR3 end shows no conserved phenylalanine or tryptophan, and so a read error is likely. No DNA is shown, since the ends of the CDR3 on it are uncertain; the CDR3 is the one TCRdb lists. The V and J genes are TRBV5-6 and TRBJ2-6. The CDR3 length equals 12 residues, ends included. Germline lookup yields CDR1 SGHDT and CDR2 YYEEEE. The CDR3: CASSFREPGYAR.

V gene TRBV29-1 combines with J gene TRBJ1-2; maybe TRBD1 (5 bases). CDR1 SQVTM and CDR2 ANQGSEA come from the germline V gene. V dropped 7 bases and J dropped 6 bases, with 21 bases sitting between them. The CDR3 is 14 amino acids. The CDR3 here is CSAQSPGLSDGYTF. CDR3 DNA: TGCAGCGCCCAATCTCCAGGGCTGAGTGATGGCTACACCTTC.

The genes are TRBV11-2 and TRBJ2-7, with D possibly being TRBD1 or TRBD2 (5 bases each). The CDR3 has 13 residues. V was trimmed by 5 bases and J by 6 bases, leaving 14 bases between them. CDR1 is SGHAT and CDR2 is FQNNGV in the germline V gene. CDR3 nucleotides: TGTGCCAGCAGCCCTGAGGGGAAGCGCGAGCAGTACTTC. It yields the protein CASSPEGKREQYF.

This clone was counted a single time. In DNA, the CDR3 is TGCGCCAGCAGCCAAGATTCTCGCTCCCCCTACAATGAGCAGTTCTTC. This sequence encodes CASSQDSRSPYNEQFF. V usage is TRBV4-3 and J usage is TRBJ2-1; D remains unclear. The CDR3 is made up of 16 amino acids. Per germline, CDR1 LGHNA and CDR2 YSLEER. Trimming cost V 0 bases and J 2 bases, with 11 bases left between them.

The chain combines TRBV30 with TRBJ1-1; weak D call: TRBD1 (5 bases). The CDR3 sequence is 11 residues long. CDR1 and CDR2 from the germline V gene are GTSNPN and SVGIG (reference sequence). The V end lost 3 bases, the J end lost 3 bases, and 5 bases lay between the germline ends. CDR3 amino acids: CAWRQDTEAFF. CDR3 DNA: TGTGCCTGGAGACAGGACACTGAAGCTTTCTTT.

This clone is a singleton in its sample. The V and J genes are TRBV4-1 and TRBJ1-5, with D uncertain. The germline V and J ends were trimmed by 1 base and 7 bases, with 8 bases remaining between them. This CDR3 contains 13 residues. Germline lookup yields CDR1 MGHRA and CDR2 YSYEKL. The CDR3 DNA reads TGCGCCAGCAGCCAAGTTCCAACCCAGCCCCAGCATTTT. Protein: CASSQVPTQPQHF.

This clone was found once. The rearrangement links TRBV19 to TRBJ2-7; 8 positions match TRBD1. With V trimmed by 5 bases and J by 2 bases, 5 bases remained unmatched. This CDR3 comprises 14 residues. Germline assignment: CDR1 LNHDA and CDR2 SQIVND (reference sequence). The CDR3 nucleotides are TGTGCCAGTAGTCAGCAGGGGGCTGCCTACGAGCAGTACTTC. It yields the protein CASSQQGAAYEQYF.

On this clone itself: The junction departs from germline at one end; a sequencing error may be responsible. Different DNA sequences within this sample yield the same CDR3. The V and J genes are TRBV18 and TRBJ2-5; 8 bases fit TRBD1. The germline V gene encodes CDR1 KGHSH and CDR2 LQKENI. The CDR3 spans 17 residues. CDR3 in DNA: TGTGCTAGCTCACTTCAACAGGGGGACGTGCTCCAAGAGACCCAGTACTTC. Its translation: CASSLQQGDVLQETQYF.

The chain employs TRBV6-5 and TRBJ2-6, with D unclear. CDR1 MNHEY and CDR2 SVGAGI come from the germline V gene. The CDR3 sequence is 16 residues long. V gave up 0 bases and J gave up 0 bases, with 6 bases separating them. Here the CDR3 reads CASSYSKHSGANVLTF. CDR3 nucleotides: TGTGCCAGCAGTTACTCGAAACACTCTGGGGCCAACGTCCTGACTTTC.

The chain uses TRBV5-4 and TRBJ1-4, with D perhaps matching TRBD1 (6 bases). The germline CDR1 and CDR2 sequences are SGHNT and YYREEE (reference sequence). The CDR3 covers 14 residues. Trimming took 0 bases from V and 8 from J, leaving 11 bases between them. For the CDR3, the DNA is TGTGCCAGCAGCTTGGGAGGGGGACGGGAAAAACTGTTTTTT. It specifies CASSLGGGREKLFF. The full variable domain, in which reference TRBV5-4 and TRBJ1-4 provide the parts outside the CDR3, is ETGVTQSPTHLIKTRGQQVTLRCSSQSGHNTVSWYQQALGQGPQFIFQYYREEENGRGNFPPRFSGLQFPNYSSELNVNALELDDSALYLCASSLGGGREKLFFGSGTQLSVL.

In the case of this clone: Within the sample, other DNA sequences also encode this same CDR3. V and J are TRBV13 and TRBJ1-1; D remains unclear. V lost 4 bases and J lost 1, with 7 bases in between. This CDR3 has 13 residues. Per germline, CDR1 PRHDT and CDR2 FYEKMQ (reference sequence). DNA of the CDR3: TGTGCCAGCAGCTATACAGCGAACACTGAAGCTTTCTTT. Amino acids: CASSYTANTEAFF.

The J gene is TRBJ2-6, the V gene TRBV7-3, with 10 bases aligning to TRBD1. V was pared by 1 base and J by 4 bases, with 7 bases of the junction left unmatched. Germline CDR1 and CDR2: SGHTA and FQGTGA. The CDR3 totals 18 residues. CDR3 in amino acids: CASSLNPGTGVGANVLTF. The CDR3 DNA follows: TGTGCCAGCAGCTTAAACCCCGGGACAGGGGTCGGGGCCAACGTCCTGACTTTC.

To note about this clone: Other DNA sequences from this sample encode an identical CDR3 as well. This chain connects TRBV18 to TRBJ2-5; D ambiguous. CDR3 length: 13 amino acids. The germline CDR1 and CDR2 sequences are KGHSH and LQKENI. V lost 2 bases, J lost 1 base, and 5 bases lay in between. The CDR3, as DNA: TGTGCCAGCTCACCAGTGCGCCAAGAGACCCAGTACTTC. This encodes CASSPVRQETQYF. Full variable domain (rest looked up from reference TRBV18 and TRBJ2-5): NAGVMQNPRHLVRRRGQEARLRCSPMKGHSHVYWYRQLPEEGLKFMVYLQKENIIDESGMPKERFSAEFPKEGPSILRIQQVVRGDSAAYFCASSPVRQETQYFGPGTRLLVL.

This rearrangement joins TRBV9 to TRBJ2-6; D unclear. This CDR3 spans 17 amino acids. CDR1 is SGDLS, CDR2 YYNGEE, per germline. V shed 3 bases and J shed 1 base, with 14 bases lying between them. CDR3 nucleotide sequence: TGTGCCAGCAGCGCCCACCTCCCCGGTTCTGGGGCCAACGTCCTGACTTTC. Residues: CASSAHLPGSGANVLTF.

The chain combines TRBV5-1 with TRBJ2-7; D possibly matches TRBD1 or TRBD2 (6 bases each). V was cut by 5 bases and J by 1 base, with 13 bases left in between. Per germline, CDR1 SGHRS and CDR2 YFSETQ. CDR3 length: 14 residues. The CDR3 DNA sequence: TGCGCCAGCAGATCGGGGGCTAGTTCCTACGAGCAGTACTTC. It is translated as CASRSGASSYEQYF.

Of note for this clone: At one boundary the junction diverges from the germline segment, which might be a read error. The gene calls are TRBV9 and TRBJ2-7; perhaps TRBD2 as D (6 bases). The CDR3 runs 11 residues. Germline values: CDR1 SGDLS, CDR2 YYNGEE. The CDR3 nucleotides read TGTGCCAGCAGCACCCGTCCTACAGGAGGGTTC. It is translated as CASSTRPTGGF.

The chain is built from TRBV28 and TRBJ2-7; 13 nucleotides align to TRBD2. V shed 6 bases and J 1 base; nucleotides not matched to a gene: 9. This CDR3 is 17 amino acids long. Germline-derived CDR1 and CDR2 are MDHEN and SYDVKM. CDR3 region: CASSPGLAGASSYEQYF. The CDR3 DNA follows: TGTGCCAGCAGCCCTGGACTAGCGGGGGCCTCGTCCTACGAGCAGTACTTC.

V and J are TRBV29-1 and TRBJ2-1; TRBD1 agrees at 8 bases. The CDR3 runs to 14 residues. V was clipped by 8 bases and J by 2 bases; unmatched bases: 8. CDR1 and CDR2 from the germline V gene are SQVTM and ANQGSEA. CDR3 sequence (DNA): TGCAGCCTTTCGACAGGGGCCGCCTACAATGAGCAGTTCTTC. Amino acid sequence: CSLSTGAAYNEQFF.

CDR3 residues: CASSTGVKNEQYF. For the CDR3, the DNA is TGTGCCAGCAGCACAGGGGTGAAAAACGAGCAGTACTTC. This rearrangement joins TRBV11-2 to TRBJ2-7; the match to TRBD1 covers 7 bases. The CDR3 loop spans 13 amino acids. Germline trimming cut 5 bases from V and 5 bases from J; bases unmatched to any gene: 6. Germline V gene data show CDR1 as SGHAT and CDR2 as FQNNGV.

The CDR3 spells CATGDRVNQPQHF. The CDR3 DNA is TGTGCCACCGGAGACAGGGTCAATCAGCCCCAGCATTTT. V is TRBV7-9 and J is TRBJ1-5, with 7 nucleotides matching TRBD1. This CDR3 region has 13 residues. In germline, CDR1 is SEHNR, CDR2 FQNEAQ (reference sequence). Trimming took 10 bases from V and 3 from J; bases not matched to a gene: 6.

The chain carries TRBV7-9 and TRBJ2-3; 8 positions agree with TRBD1. The germline V gene has CDR1 SEHNR and CDR2 FQNEAQ (reference sequence). V gave up 5 bases and J gave up 5 bases; unmatched junction bases: 15. The length of the CDR3 is 17 residues. CDR3 protein: CASSHTSGQGGKDTQYF. The DNA for the CDR3 is TGTGCCAGCAGCCATACATCAGGACAGGGTGGCAAAGATACGCAGTATTTT.

The chain joins TRBV10-1 to TRBJ2-1; 14 nucleotides match TRBD2. Looked up from germline, CDR1 is WNHNN and CDR2 is SYGVQD (reference sequence). V shed 4 bases and J 6 bases; nucleotides not matched to a gene: 2. The CDR3 loop spans 15 amino acids. The chain's CDR3 is CASSGLAGGGNEQFF. The CDR3 DNA reads TGCGCCAGCAGTGGACTAGCGGGAGGGGGCAATGAGCAGTTCTTC.

In nucleotides, the CDR3 is TGTGCCAGCGGTCCTAGCGGCACCTACGAGCAGTACTTC. This codes for CASGPSGTYEQYF. The chain is built from TRBV7-2 and TRBJ2-7, with 7 bases that match TRBD2. The germline gives CDR1 SGHTA, CDR2 FQGNSA. The CDR3 totals 13 residues. V trimming: 8 bases; J trimming: 2 bases; junction bases outside the gene matches: 6.

About this clone itself: Other DNA sequences in the same sample also yield this CDR3. This chain joins TRBV6-5 and TRBJ1-2; 7 bases match TRBD1. This CDR3 comprises 15 residues. Unmatched junction bases numbered 3, after V lost 0 bases and J lost 2 bases. Germline V gene data show CDR1 as MNHEY and CDR2 as SVGAGI. DNA for the CDR3: TGTGCCAGCAGTTACTCGACACAGGGGAACTATGGCTACACCTTC. Residues: CASSYSTQGNYGYTF.

The chain has TRBV29-1 and TRBJ1-4; D remains ambiguous. CDR3 length: 12 amino acids. Germline V gene sequence: CDR1 SQVTM, CDR2 ANQGSEA. The ends were cut back, 4 bases at V and 3 bases at J, with 6 bases in the middle. CDR3 bases: TGCAGCGTTGGCGAGTCTAATGAAAAACTGTTTTTT. Its translation: CSVGESNEKLFF.

This chain uses TRBV7-9 with TRBJ1-2; no reliable D call. CDR1 is SEHNR and CDR2 is FQNEAQ in the germline V gene (reference sequence). There are 14 residues in the CDR3. V lost 5 bases, J lost 0 bases, and 10 bases lay in between. The CDR3 sequence: CASSPRTANYGYTF. In DNA, the CDR3 is TGTGCCAGCAGCCCTCGGACCGCTAACTATGGCTACACCTTC.

The V call is TRBV5-6, the J call TRBJ1-2; perhaps TRBD1 as D (6 bases). V was trimmed by 0 bases and J by 4 bases, leaving 10 bases between them. The CDR3 extends over 14 amino acids. The germline V gene encodes CDR1 SGHDT and CDR2 YYEEEE. This CDR3 is CASSLDRVFYGYTF. The DNA for the CDR3 is TGTGCCAGCAGCTTGGACAGGGTTTTCTATGGCTACACCTTC.

This chain connects TRBV5-4 to TRBJ2-2; 8 bases fit TRBD2. V lost 3 bases to trimming and J lost 1 base; unmatched junction nucleotides: 5. This CDR3 contains 16 residues. Germline V gives CDR1 SGHNT, CDR2 YYREEE (reference sequence). In DNA form, the CDR3 reads TGTGCCAGCAGCTCCGGACTAGCCCTGAACACCGGGGAGCTGTTTTTT. Protein sequence: CASSSGLALNTGELFF.

Of note for this clone: Other DNA sequences of this sample code for an identical CDR3. The chain is built from TRBV5-1 and TRBJ2-3, with 7 bases matching TRBD1. V lost 0 bases and J lost 0; bases outside the gene matches: 1. The CDR3 covers 15 residues. The germline CDR1 and CDR2 sequences are SGHRS and YFSETQ. The CDR3 DNA reads as TGCGCCAGCAGCTTGGAGGGACAGAGCACAGATACGCAGTATTTT. Protein product: CASSLEGQSTDTQYF.

This sequence joins TRBV11-1 and TRBJ2-1; tentatively, D is TRBD1 (6 bases). The germline V gene has CDR1 SGHAT and CDR2 FQDESV (reference sequence). Trimming shortened V by 4 bases and J by 0 bases, and 13 bases separated the two germline ends. This CDR3 is 16 amino acids long. In DNA form, the CDR3 reads TGTGCCAGCAGCTCGAACAGGGTGAGCTCCTACAATGAGCAGTTCTTC. This gives the protein CASSSNRVSSYNEQFF.

A note on this clone: Different DNA sequences within this sample yield the same CDR3. This chain uses TRBV19 with TRBJ1-4, with D possibly TRBD1 on 6 matching bases. The CDR3 spans 14 residues. Between the trimmed V and J ends, which lost 3 bases and 7 bases, there was a span of 12 bases. Germline-derived CDR1 and CDR2 are LNHDA and SQIVND (reference sequence). The CDR3 nucleotides read TGTGCCAGTAGTATGGGGGGCCGGAGTGAAAAACTGTTTTTT. Amino acids: CASSMGGRSEKLFF.